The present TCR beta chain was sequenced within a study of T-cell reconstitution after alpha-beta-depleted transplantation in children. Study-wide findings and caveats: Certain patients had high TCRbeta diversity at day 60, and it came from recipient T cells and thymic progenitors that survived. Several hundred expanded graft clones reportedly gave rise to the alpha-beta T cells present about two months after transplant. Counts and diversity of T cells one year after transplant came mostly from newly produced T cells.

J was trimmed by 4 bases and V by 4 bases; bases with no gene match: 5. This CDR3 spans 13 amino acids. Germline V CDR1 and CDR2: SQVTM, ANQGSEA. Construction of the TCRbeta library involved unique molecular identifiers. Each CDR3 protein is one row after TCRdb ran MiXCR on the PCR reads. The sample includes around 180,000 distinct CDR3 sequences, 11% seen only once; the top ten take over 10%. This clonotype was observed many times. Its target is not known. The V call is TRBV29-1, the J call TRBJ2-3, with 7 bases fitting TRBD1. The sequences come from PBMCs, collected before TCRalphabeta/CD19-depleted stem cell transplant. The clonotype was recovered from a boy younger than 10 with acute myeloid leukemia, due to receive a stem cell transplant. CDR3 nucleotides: TGCAGCGTTGTCGAGGGGGCCGCAGATACGCAGTATTTT. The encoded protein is CSVVEGAADTQYF.